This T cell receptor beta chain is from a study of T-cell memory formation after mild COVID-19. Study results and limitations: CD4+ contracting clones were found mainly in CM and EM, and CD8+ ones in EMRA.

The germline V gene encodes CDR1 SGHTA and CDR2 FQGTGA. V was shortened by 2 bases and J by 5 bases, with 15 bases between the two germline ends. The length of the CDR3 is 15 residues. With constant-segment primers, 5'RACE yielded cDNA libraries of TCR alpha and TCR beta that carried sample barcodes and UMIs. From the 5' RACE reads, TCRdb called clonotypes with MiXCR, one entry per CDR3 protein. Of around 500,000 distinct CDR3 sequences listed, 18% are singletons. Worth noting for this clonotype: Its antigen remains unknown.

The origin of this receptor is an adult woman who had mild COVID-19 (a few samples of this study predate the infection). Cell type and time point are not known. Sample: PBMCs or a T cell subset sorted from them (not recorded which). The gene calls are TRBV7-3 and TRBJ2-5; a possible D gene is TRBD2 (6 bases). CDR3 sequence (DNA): TGTGCCAGCAGCTTAGCCCCAACCCGGGGGGAGACCCAGTACTTC. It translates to CASSLAPTRGETQYF.